This entry concerns a single TCR beta chain. The data stem from a study of tumor T cells in aggressive B-cell lymphoma. CDR1 SGHTA and CDR2 FQGTGA come from the germline V gene. Trimming cost V 4 bases and J 5 bases, with 23 bases left between them. The CDR3 loop spans 17 amino acids. The table came from immunoSEQ multiplex PCR; TCRdb's copy has only in-frame clones and leaves some out. The repertoire has approximately 2,000 clones, over 80% of them found once; the top ten carry 9.6%. Sequenced sample: tumor tissue. The chain joins TRBV7-3 to TRBJ1-1; possible D gene TRBD1, 5 bases. This sequence was found in an adult with diffuse large B cell lymphoma. DNA for the CDR3: TGTGCCAGCAGCTCCACCAATGCTTCAGGGATGGGGACTGAAGCTTTCTTT. Translated, it gives CASSSTNASGMGTEAFF.